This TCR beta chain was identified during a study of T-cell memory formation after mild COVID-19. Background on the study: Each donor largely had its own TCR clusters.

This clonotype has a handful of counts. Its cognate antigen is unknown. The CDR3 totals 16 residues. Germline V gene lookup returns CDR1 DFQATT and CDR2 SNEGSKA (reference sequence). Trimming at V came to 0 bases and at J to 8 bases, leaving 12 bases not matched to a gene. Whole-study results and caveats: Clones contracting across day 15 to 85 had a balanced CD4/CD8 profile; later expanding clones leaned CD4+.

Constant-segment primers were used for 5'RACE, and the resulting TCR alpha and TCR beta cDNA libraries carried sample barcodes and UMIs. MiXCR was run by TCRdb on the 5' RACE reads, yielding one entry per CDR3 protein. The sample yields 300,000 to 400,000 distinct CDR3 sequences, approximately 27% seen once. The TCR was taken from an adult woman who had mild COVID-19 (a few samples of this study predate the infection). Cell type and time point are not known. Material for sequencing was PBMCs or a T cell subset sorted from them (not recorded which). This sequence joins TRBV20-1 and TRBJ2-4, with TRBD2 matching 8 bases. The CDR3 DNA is TGCAGTGCTAGAGAGTTCGCGAGAGCGGGGGAGGACATTCAGTACTTC. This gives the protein CSAREFARAGEDIQYF.